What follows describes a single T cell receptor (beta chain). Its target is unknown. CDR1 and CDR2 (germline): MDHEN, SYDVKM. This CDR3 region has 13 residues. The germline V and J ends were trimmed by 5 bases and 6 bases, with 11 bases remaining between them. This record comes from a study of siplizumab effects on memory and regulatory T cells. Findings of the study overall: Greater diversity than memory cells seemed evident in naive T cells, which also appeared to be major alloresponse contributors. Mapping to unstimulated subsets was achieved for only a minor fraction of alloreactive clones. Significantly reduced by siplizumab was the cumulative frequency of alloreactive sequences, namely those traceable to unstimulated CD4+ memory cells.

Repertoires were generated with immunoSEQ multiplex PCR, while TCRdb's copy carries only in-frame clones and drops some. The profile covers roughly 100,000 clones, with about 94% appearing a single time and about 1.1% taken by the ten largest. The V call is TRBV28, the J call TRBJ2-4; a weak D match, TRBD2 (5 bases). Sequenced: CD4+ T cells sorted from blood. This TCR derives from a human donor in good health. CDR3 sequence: CASSRLGRNIQYF. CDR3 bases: TGTGCCAGCAGTCGCCTAGGGAGAAACATTCAGTACTTC.